The text below deals with one T cell receptor beta chain. What it binds is unknown. The data originate from a study of cytomegalovirus exposure and HLA in healthy donors. PCR was performed using 60 Vbeta and 13 Jbeta primers. Some clones are missing from TCRdb's copy, which holds only in-frame ones; the method was immunoSEQ multiplex PCR. The repertoire holds some 150,000 clones, with 73% as singletons. Study-level findings and limits: A link between a missense DCLRE1C variant and TCR beta V- and J-gene trimming emerged from a later analysis.

The sequence came from a human donor in good health. The specimen was PBMCs.

CDR3 in amino acids: CAIKDYTPYEQYF. As DNA, the CDR3 is TGTGCCATCAAGGACTATACCCCCTACGAGCAGTACTTC. The chain has TRBV6-4 and TRBJ2-7, with a possible D match to TRBD2 (6 bases). The CDR3 consists of 13 residues. Germline CDR1 reads MRHNA; CDR2 reads SNTAGT. With 10 bases removed from V and 2 bases from J, the gap between germline ends came to 15 bases.